Listed below are T cell receptor beta chains from one sample, sequenced in a study of PD-1 blockade in classical Hodgkin lymphoma. Repertoires were generated with immunoSEQ multiplex PCR, while TCRdb's copy carries only in-frame clones and drops some. The table has about 25,000 clones, approximately 70% seen once. This material consisted of peripheral blood mononuclear cells (PBMCs), taken at baseline. The receptors come from a human donor with classical Hodgkin lymphoma. CDR3s include the opening cysteine and the closing phenylalanine or tryptophan. The order of the fields is V gene, D gene, clone size, J gene, CDR3 protein, CDR3 DNA. D genes are given only for firm matches. Only some rows state a clone size, as once, few, many or a class for expanded clones.

V gene: TRBV6-6
D gene: -
clone size: -
J gene: TRBJ1-1
CDR3 protein: CATIQPQGPTEAFF
CDR3 DNA: TGTGCCACCATCCAGCCACAGGGACCCACTGAAGCTTTCTTT

V gene: TRBV10-3
D gene: -
clone size: -
J gene: TRBJ2-3
CDR3 protein: CAIGSVGDTQYF
CDR3 DNA: TGTGCCATCGGGTCGGTTGGAGATACGCAGTATTTT

V gene: TRBV7-2
D gene: TRBD2
clone size: -
J gene: TRBJ2-5
CDR3 protein: CASSLGGGDQETQYF
CDR3 DNA: TGTGCCAGCAGCTTGGGCGGGGGGGATCAAGAGACCCAGTACTTC

V gene: TRBV11-2
D gene: -
clone size: -
J gene: TRBJ2-3
CDR3 protein: CASLRGATDTQYF
CDR3 DNA: TGTGCCAGCCTCAGGGGGGCTACAGATACGCAGTATTTT

V gene: TRBV7-8
D gene: -
clone size: -
J gene: TRBJ1-5
CDR3 protein: CASSLVLGGVDQPQHF
CDR3 DNA: TGTGCCAGCAGCTTAGTTTTAGGGGGGGTGGATCAGCCCCAGCATTTT

V gene: TRBV19
D gene: TRBD1
clone size: -
J gene: TRBJ2-1
CDR3 protein: CASSDRPTGNEQFF
CDR3 DNA: TGTGCCAGTAGCGACCGACCGACAGGGAATGAGCAGTTCTTC

V gene: TRBV11-1
D gene: -
clone size: -
J gene: TRBJ1-1
CDR3 protein: CASSPGPKNTEAFF
CDR3 DNA: TGTGCCAGCAGCCCGGGACCGAAGAACACTGAAGCTTTCTTT

V gene: TRBV7-8
D gene: TRBD2
clone size: -
J gene: TRBJ2-2
CDR3 protein: CASSLELAGWNTGELFF
CDR3 DNA: TGTGCCAGCAGCTTAGAGCTAGCGGGGTGGAACACCGGGGAGCTGTTTTTT

V gene: TRBV5-8
D gene: TRBD2
clone size: -
J gene: TRBJ2-1
CDR3 protein: CASITSGGAYNEQFF
CDR3 DNA: TGTGCCAGCATCACCAGCGGGGGAGCCTACAATGAGCAGTTCTTC

V gene: TRBV30
D gene: -
clone size: -
J gene: TRBJ1-4
CDR3 protein: CAWSLGADEKLFF
CDR3 DNA: TGTGCCTGGAGTCTGGGGGCAGATGAAAAACTGTTTTTT

V gene: TRBV4-3
D gene: TRBD1
clone size: -
J gene: TRBJ1-2
CDR3 protein: CASSQVGTGAYYGYTF
CDR3 DNA: TGCGCCAGCAGCCAAGTGGGGACAGGGGCTTACTATGGCTACACCTTC

V gene: TRBV4-3
D gene: TRBD1
clone size: -
J gene: TRBJ2-7
CDR3 protein: CASSLRDRLDEQYF
CDR3 DNA: TGCGCCAGCAGCCTCCGGGACAGGTTGGACGAGCAGTACTTC

V gene: TRBV28
D gene: -
clone size: few
J gene: TRBJ1-2
CDR3 protein: CASSGPGRGYGYTF
CDR3 DNA: TGTGCCAGCTCGGGGCCGGGACGCGGCTATGGCTACACCTTC

V gene: TRBV4-1
D gene: -
clone size: -
J gene: TRBJ2-1
CDR3 protein: CASSQGVSIAYNEQFF
CDR3 DNA: TGCGCCAGCAGCCAAGGCGTCTCCATAGCCTACAATGAGCAGTTCTTC

V gene: TRBV6-1
D gene: -
clone size: -
J gene: TRBJ2-7
CDR3 protein: CASSEGQGIPYEQYF
CDR3 DNA: TGTGCCAGCAGTGAAGGGCAGGGTATTCCCTACGAGCAGTACTTC

V gene: TRBV15
D gene: TRBD2
clone size: -
J gene: TRBJ2-2
CDR3 protein: CATSIHRTSGGGTGELFF
CDR3 DNA: TGTGCCACCAGCATTCATAGGACTAGCGGGGGGGGCACCGGGGAGCTGTTTTTT

V gene: TRBV7-3
D gene: -
clone size: -
J gene: TRBJ2-1
CDR3 protein: CASSLGGGWNNEQFF
CDR3 DNA: TGTGCCAGCAGCCTTGGGGGGGGCTGGAACAATGAGCAGTTCTTC

V gene: TRBV7-9
D gene: TRBD2
clone size: -
J gene: TRBJ2-1
CDR3 protein: CASSPPGTSGASSYNEQFF
CDR3 DNA: TGTGCCAGCAGCCCCCCCGGGACTAGCGGGGCCAGCTCCTACAATGAGCAGTTCTTC

V gene: TRBV19
D gene: -
clone size: -
J gene: TRBJ1-1
CDR3 protein: CASSMGLSTEAFF
CDR3 DNA: TGTGCCAGTAGTATGGGGCTCAGCACTGAAGCTTTCTTT

V gene: TRBV6-6
D gene: -
clone size: -
J gene: TRBJ2-3
CDR3 protein: CASSPDAQYTDTQYF
CDR3 DNA: TGTGCCAGCAGTCCGGACGCGCAATACACAGATACGCAGTATTTT

V gene: TRBV2
D gene: TRBD1
clone size: few
J gene: TRBJ2-2
CDR3 protein: CASLRDRDGNGELFF
CDR3 DNA: TGTGCCAGTCTCCGGGACAGGGACGGGAACGGGGAGCTGTTTTTT

V gene: TRBV27
D gene: -
clone size: few
J gene: TRBJ1-1
CDR3 protein: CASRVPGNEAFF
CDR3 DNA: TGTGCCAGCAGAGTCCCGGGCAATGAAGCTTTCTTT

V gene: TRBV5-1
D gene: -
clone size: -
J gene: TRBJ1-2
CDR3 protein: CASSLSLGHEYGYTF
CDR3 DNA: TGCGCCAGCAGCTTGTCGTTGGGACACGAGTATGGCTACACCTTC

V gene: TRBV5-6
D gene: -
clone size: -
J gene: TRBJ2-3
CDR3 protein: CASSLGGTFTDTQYF
CDR3 DNA: TGTGCCAGCAGCTTGGGGGGGACCTTCACAGATACGCAGTATTTT

V gene: TRBV19
D gene: -
clone size: -
J gene: TRBJ2-7
CDR3 protein: CASNDRASSYEQYF
CDR3 DNA: TGTGCCAGTAATGACAGAGCCTCCTCCTACGAGCAGTACTTC

V gene: TRBV10-1
D gene: TRBD2
clone size: few
J gene: TRBJ2-5
CDR3 protein: CASSESATSGQETQYF
CDR3 DNA: TGCGCCAGCAGTGAGTCGGCAACTAGCGGCCAAGAGACCCAGTACTTC

V gene: TRBV5-4
D gene: -
clone size: medium-sized
J gene: TRBJ2-7
CDR3 protein: CASSGRDGTYEQYF
CDR3 DNA: TGTGCCAGCAGCGGCCGGGACGGAACCTACGAGCAGTACTTC

V gene: TRBV15
D gene: -
clone size: -
J gene: TRBJ2-3
CDR3 protein: CATSYRLEVPHTDTQYF
CDR3 DNA: TGTGCCACCAGTTATCGCCTTGAGGTTCCCCACACAGATACGCAGTATTTT

V gene: TRBV2
D gene: -
clone size: few
J gene: TRBJ2-2
CDR3 protein: CASSFFGVANTGELFF
CDR3 DNA: TGTGCCAGCAGTTTTTTTGGGGTCGCGAACACCGGGGAGCTGTTTTTT

V gene: TRBV6-1
D gene: -
clone size: -
J gene: TRBJ2-2
CDR3 protein: CASSEWFVGRTFGTGELFF
CDR3 DNA: TGTGCCAGCAGTGAATGGTTTGTCGGTCGGACATTCGGGACCGGGGAGCTGTTTTTT

V gene: TRBV5-3
D gene: TRBD1
clone size: -
J gene: TRBJ1-2
CDR3 protein: CARSLGDRDDGYTF
CDR3 DNA: TGTGCCAGAAGCTTGGGAGACAGGGACGATGGCTACACCTTC

V gene: TRBV29-1
D gene: -
clone size: -
J gene: TRBJ1-4
CDR3 protein: CSVLDVINEKLFF
CDR3 DNA: TGCAGCGTATTGGACGTAATTAATGAAAAACTGTTTTTT

V gene: TRBV10-3
D gene: TRBD1
clone size: -
J gene: TRBJ2-3
CDR3 protein: CAISDPDRVWTDTQYF
CDR3 DNA: TGTGCCATCAGTGATCCTGACAGGGTATGGACAGATACGCAGTATTTT

V gene: TRBV9
D gene: TRBD2
clone size: -
J gene: TRBJ2-3
CDR3 protein: CASSVEGLAGGISTDTQYF
CDR3 DNA: TGTGCCAGCAGCGTAGAGGGACTAGCGGGGGGGATAAGCACAGATACGCAGTATTTT

V gene: TRBV29-1
D gene: -
clone size: -
J gene: TRBJ2-2
CDR3 protein: CSVEEGVPGELFF
CDR3 DNA: TGCAGCGTTGAAGAGGGGGTTCCCGGGGAGCTGTTTTTT

V gene: TRBV30
D gene: TRBD1
clone size: -
J gene: TRBJ2-7
CDR3 protein: CAWSGTGAGYEQYF
CDR3 DNA: TGTGCCTGGAGTGGGACAGGGGCGGGCTACGAGCAGTACTTC

V gene: TRBV30
D gene: TRBD2
clone size: -
J gene: TRBJ2-1
CDR3 protein: CAWSVGSGGASEQFF
CDR3 DNA: TGTGCCTGGAGTGTGGGCAGCGGGGGGGCATCTGAGCAGTTCTTC

V gene: TRBV5-4
D gene: -
clone size: -
J gene: TRBJ1-2
CDR3 protein: CASSLTQGRGYTF
CDR3 DNA: TGTGCCAGCAGCCTAACTCAGGGACGGGGCTACACCTTC

V gene: TRBV7-8
D gene: -
clone size: few
J gene: TRBJ1-2
CDR3 protein: CASSLVGQTYGYTF
CDR3 DNA: TGTGCCAGCAGCTTAGTGGGACAAACCTATGGCTACACCTTC

V gene: TRBV6-5
D gene: TRBD1
clone size: once
J gene: TRBJ1-5
CDR3 protein: CASSSGQGNQPQHF
CDR3 DNA: TGTGCCAGCAGCTCAGGACAGGGCAATCAGCCCCAGCATTTT